What follows is one T cell receptor (beta chain) and its context. The data derive from a study of shared clonotypes between healthy human individuals. Overall study context: The study used three CD4 naive, three CD4 memory, two CD8 naive and one CD8 memory plate per donor.

Repertoires were generated with immunoSEQ multiplex PCR, while TCRdb's copy carries only in-frame clones and drops some. The sample records 1.6 million or so clones, roughly 97% being singletons. With 2 bases removed from V and 4 bases from J, the gap between germline ends came to 13 bases. This CDR3 is built from 15 residues. Germline V gives CDR1 SGHRS, CDR2 YFSETQ. V is TRBV5-1 and J is TRBJ2-1; D remains ambiguous. The origin of this receptor is a man younger than 40 in good health. The sample was naive CD4+ T cells sorted from blood. Stated subset: CD45RA+ positively selected. This chain's CDR3 is CASSFSASQYNEQFF. The CDR3 nucleotides are TGCGCCAGCAGCTTCTCGGCTTCCCAATACAATGAGCAGTTCTTC.